This TCR beta chain was sequenced for a study of blood T cell repertoires in COVID-19. This CDR3 is 14 amino acids long. Germline loops: CDR1 GTSNPN, CDR2 SVGIG (reference sequence). The trim removed 3 bases at V and 4 bases at J, leaving 5 bases unmatched. Methods used by the authors: Reference gene primer amplification yielded estimated nucleated cell counts. Clones were read by immunoSEQ multiplex PCR, and TCRdb kept only the in-frame ones, dropping some. The DNA gave D and trimming, while V, J and clone size come from that table. The sample carries 160,000 or so clones, roughly 89% recorded once. Sequenced material: peripheral blood. This rearrangement joins TRBV30 to TRBJ1-2; 10 bases are shared with TRBD1. The origin of this receptor is a woman in her fifties or sixties with acute or convalescent COVID-19. The CDR3 region has the DNA TGTGCCTGGAGCCGGACAGGGGGGATCTATGGCTACACCTTC. Translation: CAWSRTGGIYGYTF.